This TCR beta chain was sequenced for a study of blood T cell repertoires in COVID-19. Generated by immunoSEQ multiplex PCR, the TCRdb table keeps only in-frame clones and is missing some. The repertoire includes some 290,000 clones, approximately 91% of them detected once, and over 2% sits in the top ten. V shed 4 bases, J shed 2 bases, and the junction held 5 bases outside the gene matches. The CDR3 has 16 amino acids. CDR1 and CDR2 (germline): LGHDT, YNNKEL (reference sequence). Sequenced input: PBMCs or T cells enriched from blood (not recorded which). The clonotype originates from a woman in her forties with acute COVID-19. The J gene is TRBJ2-5, the V gene TRBV3-1 (or the pseudogene TRBV3-2); TRBD2 matches 12 bases. The CDR3 protein is CASSRRTSGTQETQYF. Here the CDR3 DNA reads TGTGCCAGCAGCCGTCGGACTAGCGGGACTCAAGAGACCCAGTACTTC.